The clone carrying this T cell receptor beta chain was seen a handful of times. These data originate in a study of blood T cell repertoires in COVID-19. Study-level background: Donors in the United States, Italy and Spain gave samples during acute or convalescent COVID-19. Sources were T cells, B-cell-depleted T cells, or PBMCs; the material itself was cDNA or gDNA.

The germline V gene has CDR1 SGHDT and CDR2 YYEEEE. There are 14 residues in the CDR3. The V segment lost 0 bases and the J segment 7 bases; nucleotides outside the gene matches: 1. Original analysis: Amplification of reference gene primers provided the estimated nucleated cell counts. Profiling relied on immunoSEQ multiplex PCR, and the TCRdb table lists in-frame clones only, not all of them. V and J calls and clone size come straight from that table; D and trimming were deduced from the DNA. The sample has fewer than 150,000 clones, around 87% seen once. This chain links TRBV5-6 with TRBJ1-6; 7 bases agree with TRBD1. The source material was peripheral blood. The receptor was isolated from a human donor in a cohort sampled during active COVID-19. The CDR3 bases are TGTGCCAGCAGCTTGGGACAGGGAAATTCACCCCTCCACTTT. It is translated as CASSLGQGNSPLHF.